This T cell receptor beta chain was recovered during a study of blood T cells in healthy people across ages. CDR3 length: 14 residues. Germline loops: CDR1 SGHTA, CDR2 FQGNSA. The V gene lost 1 base and the J gene lost 1 base, with 7 bases spanning the gap. Sample-barcoded 5' priming and a J-beta primer mix drove a second PCR of 7 to 11 cycles. TCRdb re-derived calls from the 5' RACE reads in MiXCR, one entry per CDR3 protein. The sample yields approximately 800,000 distinct CDR3 sequences, 56% seen once. This TCR came from a man aged 40-49 years in good health. Specimen: blood. This chain joins TRBV7-2 and TRBJ1-1, with a tentative D call TRBD1 (5 bases). Written as DNA, the CDR3 is TGTGCCAGCAGCTTAGATACAGGGAACACTGAAGCTTTCTTT. This codes for CASSLDTGNTEAFF.